This TCR beta chain was observed in a study of brain T cells in children with intractable seizures (TCRdb year 2021). Background on the whole study: A NanoString immunology panel was first used to screen resected brain tissue from around 55 pediatric epilepsy surgery cases for immune gene transcripts. Among the approximately twelve selected surgery cases, pre-surgery blood was additionally sequenced for eight, leaving four cases with brain tissue only.

According to the study, the label for this sample's time point signals: resected brain tissue, or blood drawn just prior to surgery. The surgery cases showing the highest brain T cell transcript signatures were chosen for TCR beta chain sequencing of brain tissue and, when available, of blood. Before surgery, patients had received at least one anti-epileptic drug. TCR-sequenced patients were children with drug-resistant epilepsy due to tuberous sclerosis complex, focal cortical dysplasia, Rasmussen encephalitis or hemimegalencephaly. Blood samples were drawn just before the epilepsy surgery. Bulk genomic DNA was isolated from unsorted brain tissue and whole blood using the Monarch genomic DNA purification kit. Note on this clone: There is no known antigen for this receptor. It has no much larger one-base neighbor in the sample; base qualities were not kept.

The germline V gene (reference sequence) yields LNHDA for CDR1 and SQIVND for CDR2. Measured from the cysteine to the phenylalanine, the CDR3 is 17 residues long. The DNA shown is the 51-base CDR3, in frame from base 1. After removal of 2 bases from V and 5 bases from J, the junction retains 11 bases not matched to a gene. The immunoSEQ assay was applied to genomic DNA to generate the TCR beta chain sequences. Turning to the authors' computational methods: Any CDR3 sequence that did not begin with the conserved framework cysteine at position 104 was removed by hand. Clonality was calculated as one minus the normalized Shannon's Diversity Index, with values ranging from 0 (maximal diversity) to 1 (oligoclonal). Differences in the frequency of the same CDR3 between samples, such as brain versus blood, were assessed with chi-squared comparison-of-proportions tests. Public clonotypes were found through immuneACCESS searches, while the VDJdb browser was used to judge similarity to known antiviral clonotypes. What TCRdb holds here is the immuneACCESS table cut down to in-frame rearrangements. Part of the clones is not present; checked against another copy, under half of the missing clones reflect an unresolved V gene, and the others are unexplained. V and J calls and clone size are copied from that table; D and trimming were computed from the DNA. The sample profile shows 62,000 or so clones; approximately 95% of them were found once. In total, the top ten clones hold 0.35% to 0.4% of the sample.

Results the study describes overall, beyond this receptor: The patients' HCMV serostatus was not known, and viral specificity was inferred solely from CDR3 sequence similarity. Because pre- and post-surgery blood were sequenced to different depths, clones absent from the pre-surgery sample may reflect undersampling.

This TCR was sampled from a boy younger than two with focal cortical dysplasia and intractable seizures. The chain employs TRBV19 and TRBJ1-5; the central 8 bases match TRBD1. The sample in question was peripheral blood, obtained at surgery. At the DNA level, the sequence is TGTGCCAGTAGTATACGACCTCCGAGGACAGGGCATCAGCCCCAGCATTTT. This translates into CASSIRPPRTGHQPQHF.